This TCR beta chain was sequenced in a study of blood T cell repertoires in COVID-19. CDR3 length: 16 residues. Germline V gives CDR1 LGHNA, CDR2 YSLEER. V lost 2 bases to trimming and J lost 4 bases; unmatched junction nucleotides: 6. Assay: immunoSEQ multiplex PCR; the TCRdb copy retains only in-frame clones and omits some. The sample includes about 160,000 clones, roughly 90% of them seen just once. This chain uses TRBV4-3 with TRBJ2-2, with 8 bases identical to TRBD1. The TCR originated in a man in his thirties or forties with COVID-19, enrolled during active disease. The material sequenced was peripheral blood. The CDR3, as DNA: TGCGCCAGCAGCCAATCAGGGACAGGATCCACCGGGGAGCTGTTTTTT. Amino acids: CASSQSGTGSTGELFF.